This TCR beta chain was identified in a study of human T cells and chemical hapten exposure. Study in general: Affected patients, primarily female, had alopecia areata, totalis or universalis.

As to time point: patch test 3, about 24 weeks after DPC sensitization. The treatment is: therapeutic diphenylcyclopropenone sensitization with weekly scalp DPC. Sequencing started from total RNA isolated from unfractionated whole blood. Between the trimmed V and J ends, which lost 4 bases and 6 bases, there was a span of 16 bases. In germline, CDR1 is MRHNA, CDR2 SNTAGT. The CDR3 contains 15 residues. One entry per CDR3 protein results from TCRdb running MiXCR on the RACE reads. The sample has about 160,000 distinct CDR3 sequences, around a quarter seen once. Ten or more counts support this clonotype.

The specimen was whole blood, collected in connection with sensitization to the hapten diphenylcyclopropenone (DPC). The receptor's source is a woman aged 18-29 years with alopecia areata. Some clones in this sample may be carry-over from other donors' samples. V is TRBV6-4 and J is TRBJ2-1; D call uncertain. The CDR3 loop is CASSASEDASNEQFF. The CDR3, as DNA: TGTGCCAGCAGTGCCTCAGAAGACGCGAGCAATGAGCAGTTCTTC.